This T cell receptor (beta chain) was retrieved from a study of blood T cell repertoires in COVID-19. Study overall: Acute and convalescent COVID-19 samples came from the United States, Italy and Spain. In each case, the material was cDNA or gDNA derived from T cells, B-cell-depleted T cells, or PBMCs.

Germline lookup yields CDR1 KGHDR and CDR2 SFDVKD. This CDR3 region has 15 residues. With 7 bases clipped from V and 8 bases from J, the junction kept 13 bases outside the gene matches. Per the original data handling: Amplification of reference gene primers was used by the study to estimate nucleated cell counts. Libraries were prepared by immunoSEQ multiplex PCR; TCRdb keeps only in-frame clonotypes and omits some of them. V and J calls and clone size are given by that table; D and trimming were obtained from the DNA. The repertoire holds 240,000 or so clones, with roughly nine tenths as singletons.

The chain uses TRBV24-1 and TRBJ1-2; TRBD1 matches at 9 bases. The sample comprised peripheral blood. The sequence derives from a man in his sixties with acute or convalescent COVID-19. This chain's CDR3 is CATRTSGQGKGGYTF. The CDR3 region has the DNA TGTGCCACCAGAACCTCGGGACAGGGAAAAGGAGGCTACACCTTC.